This section outlines one T cell receptor (beta chain) sequence together with its context. Its specificity is unknown. V trimming: 4 bases; J trimming: 5 bases; junction bases outside the gene matches: 14. Germline assignment: CDR1 SNHLY and CDR2 FYNNEI. This CDR3 comprises 17 residues. TCRdb's copy holds only in-frame clones and misses some; the assay was immunoSEQ multiplex PCR. This sample has just over 14,000 clones; around four fifths occur once, and the top ten carry around 27%. Every patient had relapsed following autologous stem cell transplantation, and cohorts differed in brentuximab vedotin exposure. These data are taken from a study of PD-1 blockade in classical Hodgkin lymphoma. Study results and caveats: Patients were excluded if nivolumab began under 1 year after ASCT (the autologous transplant).

This rearrangement joins TRBV2 to TRBJ1-2, with 9 bases identical to TRBD1. This receptor was identified in a human donor with classical Hodgkin lymphoma. Sample: peripheral blood mononuclear cells (PBMCs), taken before the second cycle of nivolumab. CDR3 DNA: TGTGCCAGCAGTGCCGGGACAGGGATAATGGTTCGGTATGGCTACACCTTC. Translated, it gives CASSAGTGIMVRYGYTF.